This entry features one T cell receptor (beta chain) sequence. Antigen: not known. The sample originates from a study of cytomegalovirus exposure and HLA in healthy donors. Study observations and caveats: The investigators catalogued 150 or so TCR beta chains as cytomegalovirus-associated.

Here immunoSEQ multiplex PCR was the method, and the copy in TCRdb shows in-frame clones only, minus some. Of about 150,000 clones in the sample, around nine tenths were seen once. What was sequenced was PBMCs. This TCR was sampled from a man between 18 and 29 years old in good health and CMV-seronegative.

For the CDR3, the DNA is TGTGCCAGCAGCTTAGAGGCGGGTGGAGGAAACACCATATATTTT. Its translation: CASSLEAGGGNTIYF. The chain uses TRBV7-8 and TRBJ1-3; unclear D gene. Germline CDR1 is SGHVS and CDR2 is FQNEAQ. This CDR3 is built from 15 residues. V lost 1 base and J lost 4, with 11 bases in between.